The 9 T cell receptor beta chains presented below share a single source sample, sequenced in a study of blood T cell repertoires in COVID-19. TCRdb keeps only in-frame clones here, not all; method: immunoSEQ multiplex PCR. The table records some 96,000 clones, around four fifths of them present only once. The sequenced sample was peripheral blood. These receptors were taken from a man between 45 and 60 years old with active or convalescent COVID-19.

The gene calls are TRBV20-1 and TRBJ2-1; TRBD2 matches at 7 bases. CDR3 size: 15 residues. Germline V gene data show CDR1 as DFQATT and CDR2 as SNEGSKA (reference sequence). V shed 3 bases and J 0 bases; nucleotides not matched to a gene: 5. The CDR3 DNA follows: TGCAGTGCTAGTAGGGAGGGCCTCTCCTACAATGAGCAGTTCTTC. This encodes CSASREGLSYNEQFF.

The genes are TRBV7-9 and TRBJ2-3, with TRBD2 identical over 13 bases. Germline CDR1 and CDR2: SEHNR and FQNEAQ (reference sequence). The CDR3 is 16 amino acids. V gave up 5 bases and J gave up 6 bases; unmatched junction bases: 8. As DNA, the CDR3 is TGTGCCAGCAGCATACCGGGACTAGCGGGACGTGATACGCAGTATTTT. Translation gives CASSIPGLAGRDTQYF.

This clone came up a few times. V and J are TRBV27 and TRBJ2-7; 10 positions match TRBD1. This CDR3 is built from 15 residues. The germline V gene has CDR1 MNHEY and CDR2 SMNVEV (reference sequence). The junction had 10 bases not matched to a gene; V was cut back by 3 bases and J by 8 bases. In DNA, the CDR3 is TGTGCCAGCAGTTTCTTCGGGACAGGGGTAGTACAGCAGTACTTC. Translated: CASSFFGTGVVQQYF.

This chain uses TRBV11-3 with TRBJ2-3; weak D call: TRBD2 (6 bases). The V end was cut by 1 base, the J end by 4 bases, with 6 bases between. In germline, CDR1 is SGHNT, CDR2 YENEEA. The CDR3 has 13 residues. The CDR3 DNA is TGTGCCAGCAGCTTAGGCGGGGCAGATACGCAGTATTTT. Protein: CASSLGGADTQYF.

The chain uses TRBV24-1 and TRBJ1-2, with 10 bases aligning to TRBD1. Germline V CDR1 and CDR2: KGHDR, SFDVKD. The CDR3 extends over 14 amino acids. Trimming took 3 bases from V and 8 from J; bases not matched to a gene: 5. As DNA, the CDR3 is TGTGCCACCAGTGATCCGGGACAGGGGAAAGGCTACACCTTC. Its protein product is CATSDPGQGKGYTF.

CDR3 region: CASNVGGGPGELFF. CDR3 DNA: TGTGCCAGTAATGTTGGGGGAGGGCCGGGGGAGCTGTTTTTT. The chain joins TRBV19 to TRBJ2-2; 7 nucleotides align to TRBD2. CDR1 and CDR2 (germline): LNHDA, SQIVND (reference sequence). Germline trimming cut 7 bases from V and 8 bases from J; bases unmatched to any gene: 10. The CDR3 contains 14 residues.

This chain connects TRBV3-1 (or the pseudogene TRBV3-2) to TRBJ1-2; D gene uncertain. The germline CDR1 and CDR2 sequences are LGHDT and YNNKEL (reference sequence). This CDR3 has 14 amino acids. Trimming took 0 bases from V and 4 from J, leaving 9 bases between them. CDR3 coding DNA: TGTGCCAGCAGCCAAGAGGGCAGCCTCTATGGCTACACCTTC. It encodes CASSQEGSLYGYTF.

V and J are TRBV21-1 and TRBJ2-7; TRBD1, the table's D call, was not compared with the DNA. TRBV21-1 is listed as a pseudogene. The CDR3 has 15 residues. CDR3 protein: CASSKGQPPIDEQYF. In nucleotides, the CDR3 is TGTGCCAGCAGCAAGGGACAGCCCCCGATTGACGAGCAGTACTTC.

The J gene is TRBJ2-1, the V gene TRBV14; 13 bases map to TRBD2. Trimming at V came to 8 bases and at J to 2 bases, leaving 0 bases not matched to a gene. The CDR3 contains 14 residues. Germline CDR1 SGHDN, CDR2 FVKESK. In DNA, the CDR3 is TGTGCCAGCGGACTAGCGGGAGCCTACAATGAGCAGTTCTTC. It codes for CASGLAGAYNEQFF.